This TCR beta chain derives from a study of shared clonotypes between healthy human individuals. Study-wide results and caveats: Sharing across a handful of donors was seen in around 5% of naive CD4 clonotypes. A small donor pool kept down the genetic and exposure-history diversity that was represented.

Comment on this clone: The antigen is undetermined.

Each donor was a Caucasian adult residing in Nashville, Tennessee. Both subsets, CD45RA+ naive and CD45RA-negative memory, were split from the CD4+ cells. The repertoire was sequenced with immunoSEQ multiplex PCR; TCRdb's copy has only in-frame clones and lacks some. The table has about 770,000 clones, around 77% seen once. Trimming took off 6 bases at V and 0 bases at J, with 12 bases between the two ends. This CDR3 has 15 amino acids. Germline CDR1 is MNHEY and CDR2 is SVGAGI. The receptor's source is a woman in her thirties in good health. V and J are TRBV6-5 and TRBJ1-3; the D gene is possibly TRBD1 (5 bases). The sequencing input was memory CD4+ T cells sorted from blood. Subset denoted: CD45RA-negative fraction. CDR3 in DNA: TGTGCCAGCAGAAGACAGCCCGACTCTGGAAACACCATATATTTT. This codes for CASRRQPDSGNTIYF.